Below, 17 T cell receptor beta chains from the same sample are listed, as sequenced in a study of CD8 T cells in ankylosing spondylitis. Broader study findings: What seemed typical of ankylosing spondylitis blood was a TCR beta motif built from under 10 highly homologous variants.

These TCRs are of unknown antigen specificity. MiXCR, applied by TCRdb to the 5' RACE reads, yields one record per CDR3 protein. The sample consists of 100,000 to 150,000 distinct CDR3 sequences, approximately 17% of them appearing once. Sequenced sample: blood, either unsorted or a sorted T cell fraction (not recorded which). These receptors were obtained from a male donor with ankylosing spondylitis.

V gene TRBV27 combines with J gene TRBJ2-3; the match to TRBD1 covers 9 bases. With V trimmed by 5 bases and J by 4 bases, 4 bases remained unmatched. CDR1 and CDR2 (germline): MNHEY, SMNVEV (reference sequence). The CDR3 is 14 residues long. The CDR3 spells CASSTGQGADTQYF. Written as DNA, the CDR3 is TGTGCCAGCAGTACGGGACAGGGTGCAGATACGCAGTATTTT.

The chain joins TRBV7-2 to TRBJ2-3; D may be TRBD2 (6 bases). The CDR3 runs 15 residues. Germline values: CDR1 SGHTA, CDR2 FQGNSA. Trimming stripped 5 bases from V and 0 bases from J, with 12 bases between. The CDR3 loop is CASSLGTASTDTQYF. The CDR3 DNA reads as TGTGCCAGCAGCCTTGGGACTGCTAGCACAGATACGCAGTATTTT.

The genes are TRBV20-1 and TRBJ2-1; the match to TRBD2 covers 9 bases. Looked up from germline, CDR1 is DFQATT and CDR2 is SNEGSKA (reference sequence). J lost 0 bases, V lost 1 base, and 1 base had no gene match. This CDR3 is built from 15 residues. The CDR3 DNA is TGCAGTGCTAGAGTAGCGGGAGCCTCCTACAATGAGCAGTTCTTC. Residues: CSARVAGASYNEQFF.

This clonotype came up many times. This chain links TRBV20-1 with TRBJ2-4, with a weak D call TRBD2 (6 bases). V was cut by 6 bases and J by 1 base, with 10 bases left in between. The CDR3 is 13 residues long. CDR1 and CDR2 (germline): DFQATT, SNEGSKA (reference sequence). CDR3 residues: CSAGGVAKNIQYF. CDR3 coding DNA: TGCAGTGCGGGCGGGGTGGCCAAAAACATTCAGTACTTC.

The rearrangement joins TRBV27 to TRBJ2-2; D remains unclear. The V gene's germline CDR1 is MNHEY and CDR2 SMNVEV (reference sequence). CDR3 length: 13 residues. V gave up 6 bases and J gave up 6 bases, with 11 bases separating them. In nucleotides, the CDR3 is TGTGCCAGCAGCCTCAAAATGGCCGGGGAGCTGTTTTTT. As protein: CASSLKMAGELFF.

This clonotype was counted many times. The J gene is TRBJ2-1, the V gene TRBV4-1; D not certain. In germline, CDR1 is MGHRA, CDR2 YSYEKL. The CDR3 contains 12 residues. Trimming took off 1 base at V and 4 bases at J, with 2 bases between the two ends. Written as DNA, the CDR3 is TGCGCCAGCAGCCAAGGTTACAATGAGCAGTTCTTC. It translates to CASSQGYNEQFF.

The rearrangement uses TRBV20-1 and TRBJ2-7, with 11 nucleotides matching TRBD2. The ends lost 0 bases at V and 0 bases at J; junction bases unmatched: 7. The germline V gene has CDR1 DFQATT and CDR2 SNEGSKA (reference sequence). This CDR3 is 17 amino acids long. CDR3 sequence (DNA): TGCAGTGCTAGAGATCTCGAGACTAGCGGGGCCTCCTACGAGCAGTACTTC. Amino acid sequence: CSARDLETSGASYEQYF.

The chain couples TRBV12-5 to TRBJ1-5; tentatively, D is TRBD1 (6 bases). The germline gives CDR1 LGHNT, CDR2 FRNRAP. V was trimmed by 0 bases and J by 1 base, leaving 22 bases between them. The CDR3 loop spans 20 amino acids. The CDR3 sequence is CASGLVITSVGGWSNQPQHF. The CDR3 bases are TGTGCTAGTGGTTTGGTAATCACCTCCGTCGGGGGCTGGAGCAATCAGCCCCAGCATTTT.

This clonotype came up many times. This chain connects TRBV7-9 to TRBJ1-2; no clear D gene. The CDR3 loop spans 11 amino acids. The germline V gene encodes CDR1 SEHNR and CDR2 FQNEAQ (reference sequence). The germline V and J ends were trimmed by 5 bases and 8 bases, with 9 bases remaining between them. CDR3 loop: CASSLDQGYTF. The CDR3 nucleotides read TGTGCCAGCAGCCTGGATCAGGGCTACACCTTC.

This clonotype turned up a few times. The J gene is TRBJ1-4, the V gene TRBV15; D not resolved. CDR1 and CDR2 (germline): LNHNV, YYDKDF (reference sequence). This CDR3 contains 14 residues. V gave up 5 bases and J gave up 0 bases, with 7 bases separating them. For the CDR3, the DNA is TGTGCCACCAGCGCACCCGCAACTAATGAAAAACTGTTTTTT. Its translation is CATSAPATNEKLFF.

DNA of the CDR3: TGCGCCAGCAGCCAAGGTCCAGCGAGACTCTCTCACTATGGCTACACCTTC. This sequence encodes CASSQGPARLSHYGYTF. V gene TRBV4-3 combines with J gene TRBJ1-2; D not resolved. The CDR3 totals 17 residues. The germline gives CDR1 LGHNA, CDR2 YSLEER. V was clipped by 1 base and J by 3 bases, with 18 bases between them.

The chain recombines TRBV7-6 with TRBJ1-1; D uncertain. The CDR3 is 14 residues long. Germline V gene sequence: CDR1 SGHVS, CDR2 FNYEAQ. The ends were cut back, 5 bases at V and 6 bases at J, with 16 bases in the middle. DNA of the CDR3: TGTGCCAGCAGCCTAAAGATTCACAGCCCTGAAGCTTTCTTT. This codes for CASSLKIHSPEAFF.

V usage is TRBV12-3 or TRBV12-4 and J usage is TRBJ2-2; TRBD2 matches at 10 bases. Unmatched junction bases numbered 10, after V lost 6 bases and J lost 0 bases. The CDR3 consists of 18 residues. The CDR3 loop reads CASSSPSGSDSNTGELFF. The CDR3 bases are TGTGCCAGCAGCTCCCCTAGCGGGAGCGACTCGAACACCGGGGAGCTGTTTTTT.

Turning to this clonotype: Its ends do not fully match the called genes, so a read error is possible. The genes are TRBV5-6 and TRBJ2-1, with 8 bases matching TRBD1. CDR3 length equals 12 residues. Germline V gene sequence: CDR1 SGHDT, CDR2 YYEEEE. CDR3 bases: TGTGCCAGCAGCTTGGTACAGGGGGAGAGTGTCTTC. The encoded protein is CASSLVQGESVF.

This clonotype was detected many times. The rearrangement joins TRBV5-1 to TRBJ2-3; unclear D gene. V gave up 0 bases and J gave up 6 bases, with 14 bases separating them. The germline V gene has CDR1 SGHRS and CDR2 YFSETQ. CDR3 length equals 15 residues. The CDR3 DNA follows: TGCGCCAGCAGCTTGGGAGGCCCCTCTGTGGATACGCAGTATTTT. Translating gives CASSLGGPSVDTQYF.

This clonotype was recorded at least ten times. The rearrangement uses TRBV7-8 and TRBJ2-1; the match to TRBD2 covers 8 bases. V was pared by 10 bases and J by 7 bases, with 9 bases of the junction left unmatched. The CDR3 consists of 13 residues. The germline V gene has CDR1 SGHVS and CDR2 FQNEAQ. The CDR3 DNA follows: TGTGCCATCAACCGGGAGGGCCGAAATGAGCAGTTCTTC. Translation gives CAINREGRNEQFF. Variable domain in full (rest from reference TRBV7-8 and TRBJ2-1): GAGVSQSPRYKVAKRGQDVALRCDPISGHVSLFWYQQALGQGPEFLTYFQNEAQLDKSGLPSDRFFAERPEGSVSTLKIQRTQQEDSAVYLCAINREGRNEQFFGPGTRLTVL.

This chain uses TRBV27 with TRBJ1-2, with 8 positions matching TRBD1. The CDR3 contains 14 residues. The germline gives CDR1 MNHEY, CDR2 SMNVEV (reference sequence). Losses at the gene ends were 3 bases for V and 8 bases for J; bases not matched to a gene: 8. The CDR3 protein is CASSFNGQGGGYTF. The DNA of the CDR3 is TGTGCCAGCAGTTTTAATGGACAGGGTGGGGGCTACACCTTC.